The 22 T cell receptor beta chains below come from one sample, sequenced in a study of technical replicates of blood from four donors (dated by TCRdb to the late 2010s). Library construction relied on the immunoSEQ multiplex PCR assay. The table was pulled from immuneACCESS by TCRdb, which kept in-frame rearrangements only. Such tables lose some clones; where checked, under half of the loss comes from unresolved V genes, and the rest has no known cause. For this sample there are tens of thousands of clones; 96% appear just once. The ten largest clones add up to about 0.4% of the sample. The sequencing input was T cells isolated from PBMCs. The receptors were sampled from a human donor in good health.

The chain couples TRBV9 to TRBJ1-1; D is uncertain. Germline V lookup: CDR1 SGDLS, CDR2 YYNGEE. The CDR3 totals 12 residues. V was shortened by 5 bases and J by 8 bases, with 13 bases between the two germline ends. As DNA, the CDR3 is TGTGCCAGCAGTTATGACGGAGGGGAAGCTTTCTTT. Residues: CASSYDGGEAFF. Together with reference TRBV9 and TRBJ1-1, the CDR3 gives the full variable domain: DSGVTQTPKHLITATGQRVTLRCSPRSGDLSVYWYQQSLDQGLQFLIQYYNGEERAKGNILERFSAQQFPDLHSELNLSSLELGDSALYFCASSYDGGEAFFGQGTRLTVV.

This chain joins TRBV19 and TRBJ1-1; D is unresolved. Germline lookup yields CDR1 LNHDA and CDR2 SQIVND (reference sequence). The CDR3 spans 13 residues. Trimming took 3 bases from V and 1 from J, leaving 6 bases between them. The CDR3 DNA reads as TGTGCCAGTAGTATCTGGCAGAACACTGAAGCTTTCTTT. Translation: CASSIWQNTEAFF.

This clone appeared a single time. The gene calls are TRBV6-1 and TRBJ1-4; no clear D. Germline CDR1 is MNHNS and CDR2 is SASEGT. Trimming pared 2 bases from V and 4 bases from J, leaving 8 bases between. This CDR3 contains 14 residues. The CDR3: CASSELVSNEKLFF. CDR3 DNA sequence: TGTGCCAGCAGTGAACTAGTCAGTAATGAAAAACTGTTTTTT.

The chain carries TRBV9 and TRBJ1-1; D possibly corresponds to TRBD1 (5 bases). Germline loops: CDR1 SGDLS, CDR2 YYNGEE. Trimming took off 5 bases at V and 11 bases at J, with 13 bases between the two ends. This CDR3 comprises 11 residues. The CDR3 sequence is CASRGIGGAFF. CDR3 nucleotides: TGTGCCAGCAGGGGAATTGGGGGGGCTTTCTTT.

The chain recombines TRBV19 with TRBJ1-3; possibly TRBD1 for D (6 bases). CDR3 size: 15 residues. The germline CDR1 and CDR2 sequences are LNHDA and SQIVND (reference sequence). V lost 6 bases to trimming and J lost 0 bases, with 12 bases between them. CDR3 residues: CASSPTGDSGNTIYF. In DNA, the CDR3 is TGTGCCAGTAGCCCGACAGGAGACTCTGGAAACACCATATATTTT.

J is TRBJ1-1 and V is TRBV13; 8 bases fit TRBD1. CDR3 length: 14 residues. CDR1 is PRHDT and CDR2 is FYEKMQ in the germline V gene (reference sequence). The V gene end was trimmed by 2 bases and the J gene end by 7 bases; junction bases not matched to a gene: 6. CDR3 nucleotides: TGTGCCAGCAGCTTACAGGGGGCGCGCCATGAAGCTTTCTTT. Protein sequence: CASSLQGARHEAFF.

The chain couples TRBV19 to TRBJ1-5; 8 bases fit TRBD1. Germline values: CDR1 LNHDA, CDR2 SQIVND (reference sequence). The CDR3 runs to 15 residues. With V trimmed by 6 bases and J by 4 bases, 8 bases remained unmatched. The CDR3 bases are TGTGCCAGTAGCAACGGACAGGGAGGGAATCAGCCCCAGCATTTT. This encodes CASSNGQGGNQPQHF. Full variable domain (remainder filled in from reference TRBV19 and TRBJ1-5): DGGITQSPKYLFRKEGQNVTLSCEQNLNHDAMYWYRQDPGQGLRLIYYSQIVNDFQKGDIAEGYSVSREKKESFPLTVTSAQKNPTAFYLCASSNGQGGNQPQHFGDGTRLSIL.

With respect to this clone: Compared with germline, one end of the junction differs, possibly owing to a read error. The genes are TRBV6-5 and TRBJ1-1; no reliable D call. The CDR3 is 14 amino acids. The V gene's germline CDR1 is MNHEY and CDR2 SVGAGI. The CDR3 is CASSYWGREAEAFF. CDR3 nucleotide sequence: TGTGCCAGCAGCTACTGGGGTAGGGAGGCCGAAGCTTTCTTT.

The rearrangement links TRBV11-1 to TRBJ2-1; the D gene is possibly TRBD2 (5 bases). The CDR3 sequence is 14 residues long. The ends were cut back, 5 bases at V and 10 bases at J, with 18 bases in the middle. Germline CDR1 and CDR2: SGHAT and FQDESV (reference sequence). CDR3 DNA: TGTGCCAGCAGCGCTTACCTAGAGCGGTCCGAGCAGTTCTTC. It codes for CASSAYLERSEQFF.

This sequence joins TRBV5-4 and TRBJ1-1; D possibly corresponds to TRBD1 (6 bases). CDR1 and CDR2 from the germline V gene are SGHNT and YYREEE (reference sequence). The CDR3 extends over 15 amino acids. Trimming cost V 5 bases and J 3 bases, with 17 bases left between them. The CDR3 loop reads CASSLSRGGYTEAFF. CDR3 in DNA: TGTGCCAGCAGTCTCTCTAGGGGGGGCTACACTGAAGCTTTCTTT.

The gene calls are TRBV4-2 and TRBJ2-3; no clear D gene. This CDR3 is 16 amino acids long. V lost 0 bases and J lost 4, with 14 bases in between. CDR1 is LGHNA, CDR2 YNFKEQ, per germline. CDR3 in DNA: TGTGCCAGCAGCCAAGAAATCCGACTCCTGCCAGATACGCAGTATTTT. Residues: CASSQEIRLLPDTQYF.

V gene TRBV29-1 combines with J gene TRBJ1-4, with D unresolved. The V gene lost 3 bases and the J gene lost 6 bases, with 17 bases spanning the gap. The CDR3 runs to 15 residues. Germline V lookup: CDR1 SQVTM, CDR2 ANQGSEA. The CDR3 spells CSVDGSSAGDEKLFF. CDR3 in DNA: TGCAGCGTTGATGGGTCGAGCGCCGGGGATGAAAAACTGTTTTTT. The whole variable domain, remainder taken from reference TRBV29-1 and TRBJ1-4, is SAVISQKPSRDICQRGTSLTIQCQVDSQVTMMFWYRQQPGQSLTLIATANQGSEATYESGFVIDKFPISRPNLTFSTLTVSNMSPEDSSIYLCSVDGSSAGDEKLFFGSGTQLSVL.

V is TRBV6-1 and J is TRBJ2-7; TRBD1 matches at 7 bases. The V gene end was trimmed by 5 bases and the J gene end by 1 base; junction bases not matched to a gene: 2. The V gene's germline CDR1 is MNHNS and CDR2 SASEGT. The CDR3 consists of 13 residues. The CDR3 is CASSNRGSYEQYF. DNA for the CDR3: TGTGCCAGCAGTAACAGGGGTTCCTACGAGCAGTACTTC.

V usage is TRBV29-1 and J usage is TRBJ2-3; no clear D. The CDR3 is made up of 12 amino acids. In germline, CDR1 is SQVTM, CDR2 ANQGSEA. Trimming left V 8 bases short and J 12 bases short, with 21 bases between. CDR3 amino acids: CSYRQAQAPQYF. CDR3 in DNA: TGCAGCTACCGTCAGGCGCAGGCTCCTCAGTATTTT.

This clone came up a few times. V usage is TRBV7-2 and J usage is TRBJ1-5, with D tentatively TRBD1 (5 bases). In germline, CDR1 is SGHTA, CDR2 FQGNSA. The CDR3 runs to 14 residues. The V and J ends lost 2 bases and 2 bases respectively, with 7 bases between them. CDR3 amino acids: CASSLWGGNQPQHF. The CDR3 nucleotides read TGTGCCAGCAGCTTATGGGGGGGCAATCAGCCCCAGCATTTT. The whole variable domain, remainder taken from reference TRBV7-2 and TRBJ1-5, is GAGVSQSPSNKVTEKGKDVELRCDPISGHTALYWYRQSLGQGLEFLIYFQGNSAPDKSGLPSDRFSAERTGGSVSTLTIQRTQQEDSAVYLCASSLWGGNQPQHFGDGTRLSIL.

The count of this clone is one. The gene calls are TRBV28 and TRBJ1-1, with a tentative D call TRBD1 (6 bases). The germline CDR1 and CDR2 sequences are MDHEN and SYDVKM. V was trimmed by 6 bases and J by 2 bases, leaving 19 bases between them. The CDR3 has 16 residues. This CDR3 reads CASRPLGGNGNTEAFF. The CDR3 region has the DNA TGTGCCAGCAGACCCCTAGGGGGAAATGGCAACACTGAAGCTTTCTTT.

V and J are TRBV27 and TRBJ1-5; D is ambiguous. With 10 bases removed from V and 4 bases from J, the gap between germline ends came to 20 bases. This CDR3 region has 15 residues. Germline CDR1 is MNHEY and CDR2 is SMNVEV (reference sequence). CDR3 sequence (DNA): TGTGCCACTAAATCCTTGGGCACAACAAATCAGCCCCAGCATTTT. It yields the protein CATKSLGTTNQPQHF.

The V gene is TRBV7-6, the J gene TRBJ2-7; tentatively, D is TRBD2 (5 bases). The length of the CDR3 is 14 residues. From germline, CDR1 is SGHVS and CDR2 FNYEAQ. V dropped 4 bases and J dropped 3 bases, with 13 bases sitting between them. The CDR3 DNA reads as TGTGCCAGCAGCTCGGACTGGACGGGCTACGAGCAGTACTTC. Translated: CASSSDWTGYEQYF.

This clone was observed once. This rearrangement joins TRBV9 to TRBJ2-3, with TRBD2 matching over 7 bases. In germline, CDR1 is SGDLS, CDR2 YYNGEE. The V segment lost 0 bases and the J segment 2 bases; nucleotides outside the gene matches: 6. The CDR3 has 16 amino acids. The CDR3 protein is CASSVVEGRATDTQYF. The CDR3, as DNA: TGTGCCAGCAGCGTAGTGGAAGGGAGGGCCACAGATACGCAGTATTTT.

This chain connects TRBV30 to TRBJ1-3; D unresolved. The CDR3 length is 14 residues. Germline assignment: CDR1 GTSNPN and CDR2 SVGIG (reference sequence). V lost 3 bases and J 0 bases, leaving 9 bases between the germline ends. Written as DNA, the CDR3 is TGTGCCTGGAGGGTGAGAATCTCTGGAAACACCATATATTTT. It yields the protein CAWRVRISGNTIYF.

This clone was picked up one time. DNA of the CDR3: TGCGCCAGCAGCTTTAGCGGCTCCTACAATGAGCAGTTCTTC. It specifies CASSFSGSYNEQFF. The chain joins TRBV5-1 to TRBJ2-1, with D perhaps matching TRBD2 (6 bases). The V end was cut by 2 bases, the J end by 0 bases, with 6 bases between. CDR1 is SGHRS, CDR2 YFSETQ, per germline. This CDR3 contains 14 residues.

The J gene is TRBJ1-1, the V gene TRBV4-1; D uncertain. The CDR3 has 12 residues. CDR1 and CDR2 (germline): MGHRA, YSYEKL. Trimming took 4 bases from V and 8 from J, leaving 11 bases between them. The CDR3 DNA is TGCGCCAGCAGCCCCGGAGGACGGGAAGCTTTCTTT. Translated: CASSPGGREAFF.